This TCR beta chain was documented in a study of T cells in Graves' hyperthyroidism and ophthalmopathy (dated by TCRdb to between 2018 and 2020). Background for the entire study: Peripheral blood samples were taken at initial diagnosis, before any treatment was given. The approximately 100 discovery patients were randomly split 7:3 into training and test sets. A discovery cohort of about a hundred patients, 43 with Graves' ophthalmopathy and 55 to 60 with stable Graves' hyperthyroidism, was used to find distinguishing TCR V-J signatures. Following sampling, methimazole starting at 30 mg daily was given to hyperthyroidism patients, and high-dose intravenous methylprednisolone was given to ophthalmopathy patients. The paper reports TCR Vbeta CDR3 sequencing of some 140 peripheral blood samples: some 44 ophthalmopathy, under 80 hyperthyroidism and 17 progressor patients. An independent validation cohort of under 20 hyperthyroidism patients and about 16 patients who later progressed to ophthalmopathy tested prospective prediction of ophthalmopathy. In several Graves' hyperthyroidism patients, the study also compared T-cell repertoires from thyroid tissue with T-cell repertoires from blood. Points the paper makes about the study in general: In cross-validation, a model built on a 13 V-J signature told ophthalmopathy apart from stable hyperthyroidism with 85% to 90% sensitivity and roughly 81% specificity, and in testing the same model reached 80%/75%. Sample size was not statistically predetermined, and blinding of investigators to group allocation was not performed. During validation, the model predicted progression to ophthalmopathy a median of approximately 7 months ahead of onset, with almost 71% sensitivity and around 72% specificity. Blood samples also contained most of the expanded thyroid clonotypes (frequency above 0.001), which suggests that blood repertoires may reflect thyroid immune responses.

TCR beta CDR3 regions were amplified from RNA transcripts. For the first round of RT-PCR on the TCR CDR3, the HTBI primer set was used together with the Qiagen OneStep RT-PCR kit. A second multiplex PCR round built the libraries, followed by size selection and purification. The libraries were sequenced on an Illumina HiSeq2000 using paired-end 100 bp reads. Per the authors' processing: SOAPnuke was used to process the raw data, removing reads that contained adapters or uncalled bases, had a mean Phred below 15, or lacked an exact match to the constant primer or identifier. High-quality paired reads were merged using COPE v1.2.5, and each unique nucleotide sequence was defined as a clonotype. MiTCR v1.1 was used to align clonotypes to the IMGT TRBV, TRBD and TRBJ reference segments. The analysis included only V-J combinations with a frequency above 0.0001, which together covered approximately 99% of the repertoires. A TCS score was defined as the ratio of F50 (clonal expansion) to E x V (chaos), with BLOSUM62-based TCRdist applied between CDR3 peptides within each V-J. Welch's t-statistics and random forest reduced just over 500 V-J features to 13, which were used in a naive Bayes classifier (R e1071). TCRdb applied fastp at Q25 and MiXCR to the public reads, then kept only in-frame beta chains. Each CDR3 protein gets just one entry, which takes the most common genes and DNA from the rows behind it. In this record, the V and J calls reflect TCRdb's handling and not the investigators' own analysis. The sample profile shows some 560,000 distinct CDR3 sequences; less than 15% of them were found once. Over 11% of the sample is in the top ten clones.

A patient counted as having stable Graves' hyperthyroidism if no progression to ophthalmopathy occurred over 18 months of follow-up. Hyperthyroidism patients were aged 18 to 65 years and newly diagnosed, with disease duration of less than 2 months. The study excluded patients with uncontrolled infections, other autoimmune diseases, pregnancy or lactation. Diagnoses relied on clinical symptoms, serum thyroxine and TRAb, thyroid ultrasound and orbital computed tomography. PBMCs were isolated from 8 to 10 ml of fresh peripheral blood by Ficoll-Paque density gradient centrifugation. Total RNA was extracted using Trizol reagent, and RNA quality was assessed on an Agilent 2100 Bioanalyzer. This clonotype appeared many times. Its antigen is still unknown. No qualities accompany the bases; no much larger clone lies one base away. The germline V gene sets CDR1 to SGHRS and CDR2 to YFSETQ. The CDR3 goes from the cysteine to the phenylalanine over 16 residues. CDR3 DNA is the only sequence kept; it has 48 bases, read in frame from the first base. V is pruned by 0 bases and J by 3 bases, leaving 5 bases of the junction without a gene match.

This sequence uses TRBV5-1 and TRBJ1-2, and TRBD1 matches 10 of the central bases. This clonotype was sampled from a woman aged 40 to 49 with Graves' hyperthyroidism. Sequenced: blood. The nucleotides are TGCGCCAGCAGCTTGGAACCGACAGGGGGCTACTATGGCTACACCTTC. This encodes CASSLEPTGGYYGYTF.